The rows below give T cell receptor beta chains drawn from one sample of a study of technical replicates of blood from a few donors. Method: immunoSEQ multiplex PCR; TCRdb's copy keeps in-frame clones and lacks some. In the table there are about 16,000 clones, roughly 84% of which are singletons. Source material: PBMCs. Source of these receptors: a human donor in good health. CDR3s include the opening cysteine and the closing phenylalanine or tryptophan. Fields, in order: J gene, V gene, D gene, CDR3 DNA, CDR3 protein. D genes are given only for firm matches.

>TRBJ1-2|TRBV19|-
TGTGCCAGCAGACGTGGCGGGGGGGCTAACTATGGCTACACCTTC
CASRRGGGANYGYTF
>TRBJ2-7|TRBV27|TRBD2
TGTGCCAGCAGTCACGGACTAGCGGCTCCTGGGCAGCAGTACTTC
CASSHGLAAPGQQYF
>TRBJ2-1|TRBV19|TRBD2
TGTGCCAGTAGCCTAGCGGGGAGGGATAATGAGCAGTTCTTC
CASSLAGRDNEQFF
>TRBJ2-7|TRBV18|-
TGTGCCAGCTCACCAGAACAGACCTCCTACGAGCAGTACTTC
CASSPEQTSYEQYF
>TRBJ2-5|TRBV6-5|-
TGTGCCAGCAGCAAGAGTAACCAAGAGACCCAGTACTTC
CASSKSNQETQYF
>TRBJ1-1|TRBV10-3|-
TGTGCCATCAGTGAGTCGGGGGCAGCTAACACTGAAGCTTTCTTT
CAISESGAANTEAFF
>TRBJ2-1|TRBV19|-
TGTGCCAGTAGTATAGGACATGAAAATGAGCAGTTCTTC
CASSIGHENEQFF
>TRBJ2-1|TRBV30|-
TGTGCCTGGAGTTCACAGGAGAACAAGGTGCAGTTCTTC
CAWSSQENKVQFF
>TRBJ2-7|TRBV5-6|-
TGTGCCAGCAGGTGGCAGGACTCCTCCTACGAGCAGTACTTC
CASRWQDSSYEQYF
>TRBJ1-5|TRBV2|-
TGTGCCAGCAGTGAAGCCAGGGCTGGGCAGCCCCAGCATTTT
CASSEARAGQPQHF